This TCR beta chain is drawn from a study of T-cell reconstitution after alpha-beta-depleted transplantation in children. CDR3 length equals 15 residues. The J segment lost 8 bases and the V segment lost 4 bases, leaving 13 bases of the junction unmatched. Germline lookup yields CDR1 SQVTM and CDR2 ANQGSEA. For TCRbeta, the library was prepared with unique molecular identifiers. TCRdb redid the calling of the PCR reads with MiXCR, one entry per CDR3 protein. The sample contains 450,000 to 600,000 distinct CDR3 sequences, approximately 30% of which appear only once. The chain uses TRBV29-1 and TRBJ1-2; TRBD1 matches 10 bases. This sequence was found in a human donor who donated a stem cell graft to a child with aplastic anemia. The sequencing used PBMCs from the stem cell graft donor, collected from the stem cell graft. The CDR3 reads CSVVGTGVVLGGYTF. The CDR3, as DNA: TGCAGCGTTGTGGGGACAGGGGTTGTCCTAGGCGGCTACACCTTC. Full variable domain (missing parts from reference TRBV29-1 and TRBJ1-2): SAVISQKPSRDICQRGTSLTIQCQVDSQVTMMFWYRQQPGQSLTLIATANQGSEATYESGFVIDKFPISRPNLTFSTLTVSNMSPEDSSIYLCSVVGTGVVLGGYTFGSGTRLTVV.